This T cell receptor beta chain was profiled in a study of cytomegalovirus exposure and HLA in healthy donors. Germline V gene data show CDR1 as GTSNPN and CDR2 as SVGIG (reference sequence). V was clipped by 6 bases and J by 2 bases, with 14 bases between them. The CDR3 extends over 13 amino acids. This PCR relied on a set of 60 Vbeta primers and 13 Jbeta primers. Assay: immunoSEQ multiplex PCR; the TCRdb copy retains only in-frame clones and omits some. The repertoire has approximately 130,000 clones, roughly four fifths of them found once; the top ten carry about 1%. The J gene is TRBJ2-7, the V gene TRBV30; a possible D gene is TRBD1 (5 bases). The sequence was collected from a boy aged 5-17 years in good health and CMV-seronegative. The source material was PBMCs. CDR3 in amino acids: CACGQGSTYEQYF. The DNA of the CDR3 is TGTGCCTGTGGGCAGGGATCTACCTACGAGCAGTACTTC.